This note documents a single T cell receptor beta chain sequence. The data were taken from a study of blood T cells in healthy people across ages. The authors ran a second PCR of about 6 to 11 cycles using a sample-barcoded 5' primer and a J-beta primer mix. Every cDNA molecule bore a tag from a template-switch adaptor containing 12 random nucleotides. One entry per CDR3 protein, called by TCRdb with MiXCR from the 5' RACE reads. The sample comprises more than 700,000 distinct CDR3 sequences, 35% to 50% of which are singletons, and approximately 18% rests with the top ten. Germline V gene lookup returns CDR1 DFQATT and CDR2 SNEGSKA (reference sequence). The CDR3 runs 15 residues. V was pared by 4 bases and J by 3 bases, with 16 bases between.

The sample was blood. The chain has TRBV20-1 and TRBJ1-5; D perhaps matches TRBD1 (6 bases). The sequence derives from a man older than 75 in good health. CDR3 sequence reads: CSAKKPGQNNQPQHF. The DNA for the CDR3 is TGCAGTGCTAAGAAGCCAGGACAGAACAATCAGCCCCAGCATTTT.